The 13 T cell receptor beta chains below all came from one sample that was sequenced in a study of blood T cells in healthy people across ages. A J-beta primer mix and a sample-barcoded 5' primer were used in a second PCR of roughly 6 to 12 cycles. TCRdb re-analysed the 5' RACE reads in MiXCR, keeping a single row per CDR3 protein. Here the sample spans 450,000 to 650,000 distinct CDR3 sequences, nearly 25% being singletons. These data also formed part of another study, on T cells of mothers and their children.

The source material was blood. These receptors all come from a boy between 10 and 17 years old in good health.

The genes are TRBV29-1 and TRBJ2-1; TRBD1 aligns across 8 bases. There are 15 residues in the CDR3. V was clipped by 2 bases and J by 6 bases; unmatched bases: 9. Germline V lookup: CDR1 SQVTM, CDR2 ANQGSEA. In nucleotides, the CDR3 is TGCAGCGTTGAACCTCGGACAGGGTTCATCAATGAGCAGTTCTTC. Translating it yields CSVEPRTGFINEQFF.

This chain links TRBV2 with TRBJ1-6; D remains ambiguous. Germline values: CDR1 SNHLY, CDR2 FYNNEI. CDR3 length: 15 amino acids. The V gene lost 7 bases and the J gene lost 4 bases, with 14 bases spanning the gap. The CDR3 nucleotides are TGTGCCAGCAATTGGAATCAGCGGTATAATTCACCCCTCCACTTT. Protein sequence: CASNWNQRYNSPLHF.

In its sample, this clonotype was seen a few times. The CDR3 is CASSSSGVGEQYF. For the CDR3, the DNA is TGTGCCAGCAGTTCTAGCGGAGTGGGCGAGCAGTACTTC. The J gene is TRBJ2-5, the V gene TRBV6-2 or TRBV6-3, with 7 bases identical to TRBD2. The J call may not be correct, given that the DNA end is closer to TRBJ2-7. The CDR3 covers 13 residues. The germline gives CDR1 MNHEY, CDR2 SVGEGT.

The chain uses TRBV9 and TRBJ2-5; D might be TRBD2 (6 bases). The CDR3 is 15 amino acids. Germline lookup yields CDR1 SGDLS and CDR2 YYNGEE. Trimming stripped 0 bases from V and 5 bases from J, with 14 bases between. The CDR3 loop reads CASSVAAGSRETQYF. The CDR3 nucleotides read TGTGCCAGCAGCGTAGCGGCGGGAAGTAGGGAGACCCAGTACTTC.

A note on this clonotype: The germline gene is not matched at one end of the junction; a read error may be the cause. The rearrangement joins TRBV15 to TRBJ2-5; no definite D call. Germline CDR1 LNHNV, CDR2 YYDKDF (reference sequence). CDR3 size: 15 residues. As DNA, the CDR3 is TGTGCCACCAGCAGAGTAGAAGAGAACCAAGAGGCCCAGTACTTC. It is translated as CATSRVEENQEAQYF.

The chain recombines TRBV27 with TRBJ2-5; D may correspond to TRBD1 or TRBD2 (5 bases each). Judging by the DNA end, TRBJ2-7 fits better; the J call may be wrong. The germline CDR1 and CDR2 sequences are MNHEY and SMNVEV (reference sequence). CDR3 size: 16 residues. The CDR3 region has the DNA TGTGCCAGCAGTTTAAGCCACAGTATTGGGGGCTACGAGCAGTACTTC. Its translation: CASSLSHSIGGYEQYF.

The CDR3 DNA sequence: TGCGCCAGCAGCCATCCTGGACAGACCTTCCTCTACACCTTC. It specifies CASSHPGQTFLYTF. This chain connects TRBV4-1 to TRBJ1-2, with D maybe TRBD1 (6 bases). This CDR3 spans 14 amino acids. Trimming shortened V by 3 bases and J by 10 bases, and 18 bases separated the two germline ends. Per germline, CDR1 MGHRA and CDR2 YSYEKL.

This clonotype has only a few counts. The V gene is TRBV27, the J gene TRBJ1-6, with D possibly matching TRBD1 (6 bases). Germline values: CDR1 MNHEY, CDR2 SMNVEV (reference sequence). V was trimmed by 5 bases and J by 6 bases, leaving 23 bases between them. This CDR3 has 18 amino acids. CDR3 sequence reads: CASSTSAPGHLINSPLHF. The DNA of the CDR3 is TGTGCCAGCAGTACCAGCGCTCCGGGACACCTCATTAATTCACCCCTCCACTTT.

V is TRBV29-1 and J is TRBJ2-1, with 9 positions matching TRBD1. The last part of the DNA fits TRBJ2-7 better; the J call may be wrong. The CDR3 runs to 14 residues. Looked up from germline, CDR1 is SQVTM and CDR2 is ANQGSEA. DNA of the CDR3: TGCAGCGTTGAGACAAGGGACAGGGCGTACGAGCAGTACTTC. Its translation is CSVETRDRAYEQYF.

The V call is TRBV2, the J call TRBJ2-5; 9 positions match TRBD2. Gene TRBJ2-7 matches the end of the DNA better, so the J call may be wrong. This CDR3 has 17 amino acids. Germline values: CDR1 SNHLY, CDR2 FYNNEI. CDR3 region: CASRKGAGPSGINEQYF. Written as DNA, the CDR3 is TGTGCCAGCAGGAAGGGGGCGGGGCCTAGCGGGATCAACGAGCAGTACTTC.

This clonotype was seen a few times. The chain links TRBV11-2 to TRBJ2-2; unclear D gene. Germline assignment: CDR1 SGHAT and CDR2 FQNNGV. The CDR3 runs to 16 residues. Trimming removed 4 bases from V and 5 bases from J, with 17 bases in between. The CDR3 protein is CASSSIPNLFTGELFF. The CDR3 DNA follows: TGTGCCAGCAGCTCAATACCTAACCTCTTTACCGGGGAGCTGTTTTTT. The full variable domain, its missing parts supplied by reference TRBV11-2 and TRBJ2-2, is EAGVAQSPRYKIIEKRQSVAFWCNPISGHATLYWYQQILGQGPKLLIQFQNNGVVDDSQLPKDRFSAERLKGVDSTLKIQPAKLEDSAVYLCASSSIPNLFTGELFFGEGSRLTVL.

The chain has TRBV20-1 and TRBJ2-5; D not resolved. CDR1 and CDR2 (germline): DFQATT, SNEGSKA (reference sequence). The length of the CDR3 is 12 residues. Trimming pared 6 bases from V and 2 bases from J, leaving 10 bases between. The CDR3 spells CSAPRAQETQYF. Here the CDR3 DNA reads TGCAGTGCCCCCCGGGCGCAAGAGACCCAGTACTTC.

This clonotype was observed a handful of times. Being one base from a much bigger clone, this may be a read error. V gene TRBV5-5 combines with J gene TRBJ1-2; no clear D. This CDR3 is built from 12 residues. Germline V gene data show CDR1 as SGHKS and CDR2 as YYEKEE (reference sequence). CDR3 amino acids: CAGSDGYYGYTF. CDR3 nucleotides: TGTGCCGGCAGCGACGGATACTATGGCTACACCTTC.